The text below deals with one T cell receptor (beta chain). TCRdb's copy holds only in-frame clones and misses some; the assay was immunoSEQ multiplex PCR. The data show more than 850,000 clones, around three quarters seen once. The sample originates from a study of shared clonotypes between healthy human individuals. Germline V gene lookup returns CDR1 MGHRA and CDR2 YSYEKL. V gave up 2 bases and J gave up 4 bases; unmatched junction bases: 11. The CDR3 extends over 18 amino acids. The gene calls are TRBV4-1 and TRBJ2-2; 9 nucleotides align to TRBD2. Sequenced: memory CD4+ T cells from PBMCs. The subset was: CD45RA-negative fraction. This TCR derives from a young man in good health. Some clones in this sample may be carry-over from other donors' samples. DNA for the CDR3: TGCGCCAGCAGCCAATTCCCCTTAGCGGGAGCTCCCACCGGGGAGCTGTTTTTT. This codes for CASSQFPLAGAPTGELFF.